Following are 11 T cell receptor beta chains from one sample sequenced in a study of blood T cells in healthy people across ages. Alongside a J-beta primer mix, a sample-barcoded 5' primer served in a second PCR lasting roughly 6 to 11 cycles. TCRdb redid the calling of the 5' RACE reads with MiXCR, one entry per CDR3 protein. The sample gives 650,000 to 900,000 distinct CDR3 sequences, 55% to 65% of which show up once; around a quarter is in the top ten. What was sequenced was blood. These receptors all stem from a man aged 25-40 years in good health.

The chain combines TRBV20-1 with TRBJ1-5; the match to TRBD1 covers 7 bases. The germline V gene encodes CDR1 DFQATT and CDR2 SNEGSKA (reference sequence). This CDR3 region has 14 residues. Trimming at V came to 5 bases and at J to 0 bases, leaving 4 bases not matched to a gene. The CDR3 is CSACDRVSNQPQHF. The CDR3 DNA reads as TGCAGTGCTTGTGACAGGGTTAGCAATCAGCCCCAGCATTTT.

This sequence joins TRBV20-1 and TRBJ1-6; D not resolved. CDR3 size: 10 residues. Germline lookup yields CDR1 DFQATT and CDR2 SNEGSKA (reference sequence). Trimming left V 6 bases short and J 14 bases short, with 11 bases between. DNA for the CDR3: TGCAGTGCCCCCCTCGGGGCCCTCCACTTT. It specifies CSAPLGALHF.

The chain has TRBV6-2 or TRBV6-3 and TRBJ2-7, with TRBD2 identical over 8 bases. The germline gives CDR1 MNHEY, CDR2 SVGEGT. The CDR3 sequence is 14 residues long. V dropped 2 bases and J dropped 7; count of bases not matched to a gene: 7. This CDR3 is CASSYKAGEREQYF. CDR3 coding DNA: TGTGCCAGCAGTTACAAAGCGGGGGAGAGGGAGCAGTACTTC.

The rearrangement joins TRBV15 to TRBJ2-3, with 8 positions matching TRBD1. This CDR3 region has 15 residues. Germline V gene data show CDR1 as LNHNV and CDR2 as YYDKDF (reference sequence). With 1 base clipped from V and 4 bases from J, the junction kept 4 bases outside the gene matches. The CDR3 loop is CATSRAGGGSDTQYF. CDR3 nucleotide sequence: TGTGCCACCAGCAGAGCAGGGGGCGGTTCAGATACGCAGTATTTT.

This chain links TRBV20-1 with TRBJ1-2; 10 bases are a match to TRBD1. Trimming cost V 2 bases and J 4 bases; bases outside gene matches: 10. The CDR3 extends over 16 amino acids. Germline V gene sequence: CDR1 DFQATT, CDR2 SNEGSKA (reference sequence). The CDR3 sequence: CSARRGTGALRYGYTF. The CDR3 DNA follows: TGCAGTGCTAGACGAGGGACAGGGGCCCTCCGCTATGGCTACACCTTC.

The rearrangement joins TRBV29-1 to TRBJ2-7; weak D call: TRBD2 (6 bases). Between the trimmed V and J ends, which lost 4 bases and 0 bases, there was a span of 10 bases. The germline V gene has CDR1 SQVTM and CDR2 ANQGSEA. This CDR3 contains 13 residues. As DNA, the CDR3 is TGCAGCGTTGTTGCGGGAAGCTCCTACGAGCAGTACTTC. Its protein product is CSVVAGSSYEQYF.

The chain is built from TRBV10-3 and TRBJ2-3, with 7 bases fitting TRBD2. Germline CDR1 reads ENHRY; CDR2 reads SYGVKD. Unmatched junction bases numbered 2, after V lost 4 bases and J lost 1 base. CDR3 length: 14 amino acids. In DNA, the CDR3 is TGTGCCATCAGTGGAAGCGGGGGCACAGATACGCAGTATTTT. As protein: CAISGSGGTDTQYF.

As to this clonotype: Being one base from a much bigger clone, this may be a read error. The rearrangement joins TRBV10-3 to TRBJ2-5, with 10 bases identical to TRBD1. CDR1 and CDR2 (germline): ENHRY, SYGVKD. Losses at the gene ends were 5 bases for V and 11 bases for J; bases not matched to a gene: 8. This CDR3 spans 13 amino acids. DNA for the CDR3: TGTGCCATCAGTATTACAGGGACAGGGGAGCAGTACTTC. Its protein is CAISITGTGEQYF.

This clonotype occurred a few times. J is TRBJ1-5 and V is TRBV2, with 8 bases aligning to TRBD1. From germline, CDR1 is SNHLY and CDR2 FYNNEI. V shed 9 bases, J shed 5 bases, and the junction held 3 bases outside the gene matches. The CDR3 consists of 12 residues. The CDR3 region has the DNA TGTGCCAGTACAGGGGGGGATCAGCCCCAGCATTTT. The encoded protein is CASTGGDQPQHF.

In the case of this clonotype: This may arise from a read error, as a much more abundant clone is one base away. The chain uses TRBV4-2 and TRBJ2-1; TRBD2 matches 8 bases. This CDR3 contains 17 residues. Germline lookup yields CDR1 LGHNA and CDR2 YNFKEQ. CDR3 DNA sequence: TGTGCCAGCAGCCAACCCTCGGGGGCGGGGGGCTACAATGGGCAGTTCTTC. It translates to CASSQPSGAGGYNGQFF.

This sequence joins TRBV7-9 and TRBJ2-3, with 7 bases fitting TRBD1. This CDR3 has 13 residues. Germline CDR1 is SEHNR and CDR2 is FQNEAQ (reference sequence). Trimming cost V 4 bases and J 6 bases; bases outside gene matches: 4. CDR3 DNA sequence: TGTGCCAGCAGCTCAACAGGGGTGGATACGCAGTATTTT. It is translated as CASSSTGVDTQYF.